What follows describes a single TCR beta chain. Its specificity is unknown. The authors ran a second PCR of 7 to 11 cycles using a sample-barcoded 5' primer and a J-beta primer mix. A tag from a template-switch adaptor with 12 random nucleotides marked each cDNA molecule. MiXCR, run by TCRdb on the 5' RACE reads, gives a single entry per CDR3 protein. The table records roughly 860,000 distinct CDR3 sequences, around two thirds of them present only once. The sample comes from a study of blood T cells in healthy people across ages. The study's findings and limits: Donor CMV status, an unknown factor, possibly confounded changes in expanded clonotypes. It was held that diversity estimates obtained from one million T cells represented underestimates. Roughly linear declines in TCR beta diversity per million T cells occurred with age.

The CDR3 sequence is 15 residues long. Trimming removed 6 bases from V and 3 bases from J; junction bases left unmatched: 8. CDR1 is LGHNA, CDR2 YNFKEQ, per germline. Material: blood. This sequence joins TRBV4-2 and TRBJ2-3, with 8 bases matching TRBD2. The sequence was collected from a man between 25 and 39 years old in good health. The CDR3: CASRGPGGRTDTQYF. The CDR3 region has the DNA TGTGCCAGCAGAGGACCGGGGGGGCGGACAGATACGCAGTATTTT.